This passage covers 15 T cell receptor beta chains from one sample sequenced in a study of T cell responses to AZD1222 COVID-19 vaccine. Assay: immunoSEQ multiplex PCR; the TCRdb copy retains only in-frame clones and omits some. Among around 270,000 clones listed, 90% to 95% were seen once. Sequenced here: peripheral blood, sampled 28 days after the second AZD1222 dose. Receptor source: an adult who received the AZD1222 COVID-19 vaccine.

This clone was seen a few times. This chain links TRBV7-9 with TRBJ1-3; D uncertain. The CDR3 covers 13 residues. Germline V lookup: CDR1 SEHNR, CDR2 FQNEAQ (reference sequence). V lost 10 bases and J 0 bases, leaving 10 bases between the germline ends. The CDR3 nucleotides are TGTGCCACTACCACCGGCTCTGGAAACACCATATATTTT. Amino acid sequence: CATTTGSGNTIYF. Using reference TRBV7-9 and TRBJ1-3 for the parts outside the CDR3, the full variable domain is DTGVSQNPRHKITKRGQNVTFRCDPISEHNRLYWYRQTLGQGPEFLTYFQNEAQLEKSRLLSDRFSAERPKGSFSTLEIQRTEQGDSAMYLCATTTGSGNTIYFGEGSWLTVV.

This chain connects TRBV28 to TRBJ1-4; TRBD1 aligns across 7 bases. This CDR3 has 16 amino acids. The trim removed 5 bases at V and 2 bases at J, leaving 8 bases unmatched. The germline V gene has CDR1 MDHEN and CDR2 SYDVKM. This CDR3 reads CASSPPHRGTNEKLFF. The CDR3 DNA reads as TGTGCCAGCAGTCCCCCTCACAGGGGCACTAATGAAAAACTGTTTTTT.

V and J are TRBV27 and TRBJ1-1; D is unresolved. The germline gives CDR1 MNHEY, CDR2 SMNVEV (reference sequence). The CDR3 has 13 residues. V lost 2 bases to trimming and J lost 4 bases, with 8 bases between them. CDR3 in amino acids: CASSLDARTEAFF. The CDR3 bases are TGTGCCAGCAGTTTAGATGCGCGCACTGAAGCTTTCTTT.

This clone was recorded once. The chain couples TRBV9 to TRBJ1-3, with D hard to call. Trimming cost V 3 bases and J 0 bases, with 16 bases left between them. This CDR3 comprises 17 residues. CDR1 and CDR2 from the germline V gene are SGDLS and YYNGEE. CDR3 sequence: CASSDQDRLRSGNTIYF. In DNA form, the CDR3 reads TGTGCCAGCAGCGACCAGGACCGCCTGCGCTCTGGAAACACCATATATTTT.

J is TRBJ2-7 and V is TRBV13; D may be TRBD1 (5 bases). The germline V and J ends were trimmed by 2 bases and 5 bases, with 7 bases remaining between them. Looked up from germline, CDR1 is PRHDT and CDR2 is FYEKMQ (reference sequence). The CDR3 is 12 amino acids. The CDR3 region is CASSLLGHEQYF. The CDR3, as DNA: TGTGCCAGCAGCTTACTGGGGCACGAGCAGTACTTC.

This rearrangement joins TRBV10-1 to TRBJ2-3; TRBD1 matches 9 bases. This CDR3 is 14 amino acids long. Germline V gives CDR1 WNHNN, CDR2 SYGVQD (reference sequence). The V and J ends lost 8 bases and 7 bases, in that order; junction bases with no gene match: 10. The CDR3 DNA follows: TGCGCCAGCCGATGGGACAGGGCAGGGTATACGCAGTATTTT. Translation: CASRWDRAGYTQYF.

The count of this clone is one. This sequence joins TRBV6-5 and TRBJ1-2, with unresolved D. This CDR3 is built from 16 residues. V lost 0 bases, J lost 8 bases, and 19 bases lay in between. Germline lookup yields CDR1 MNHEY and CDR2 SVGAGI. CDR3 amino acids: CASSYSVAGARRGYTF. The CDR3 DNA reads as TGTGCCAGCAGTTACTCGGTGGCGGGAGCCAGGAGGGGCTACACCTTC.

The rearrangement links TRBV28 to TRBJ1-2, with unresolved D. CDR1 and CDR2 from the germline V gene are MDHEN and SYDVKM. CDR3 size: 15 residues. V was clipped by 7 bases and J by 1 base, with 16 bases between them. CDR3 protein: CASTYGGRFNYGYTF. CDR3 coding DNA: TGTGCCAGCACGTACGGAGGCAGATTTAACTATGGCTACACCTTC.

The V call is TRBV7-9, the J call TRBJ2-1, with D maybe TRBD1 (5 bases). The CDR3 runs to 12 residues. Trimming removed 5 bases from V and 10 bases from J, with 12 bases in between. Per the germline V gene, CDR1 is SEHNR and CDR2 is FQNEAQ (reference sequence). The CDR3 sequence is CASSVTDHEQFF. The CDR3 bases are TGTGCCAGCAGCGTGACAGATCACGAGCAGTTCTTC.

V and J are TRBV7-2 and TRBJ1-2; D remains ambiguous. The V and J ends lost 0 bases and 8 bases respectively, with 10 bases between them. This CDR3 has 13 residues. Germline V lookup: CDR1 SGHTA, CDR2 FQGNSA. CDR3 DNA: TGTGCCAGCAGCTTAGCTGCTGGGGAGGGCTACACCTTC. It encodes CASSLAAGEGYTF.

The V call is TRBV24-1, the J call TRBJ1-5; D call uncertain. Germline values: CDR1 KGHDR, CDR2 SFDVKD. The CDR3 is 14 residues long. Trimming removed 1 base at V and 1 base at J, with 4 bases between. The CDR3 spells CATSDFMSNQPQHF. The CDR3 DNA sequence: TGTGCCACCAGTGATTTTATGAGCAATCAGCCCCAGCATTTT.

The DNA for the CDR3 is TGTGCCAGCAGTCGTAGCGGGGGAGGGGATACGCAGTATTTT. This translates into CASSRSGGGDTQYF. The chain carries TRBV2 and TRBJ2-3, with 9 bases identical to TRBD2. The V segment lost 5 bases and the J segment 6 bases; nucleotides outside the gene matches: 6. Germline V gene sequence: CDR1 SNHLY, CDR2 FYNNEI. This CDR3 spans 14 amino acids. The variable domain in full, with the rest retrieved from reference TRBV2 and TRBJ2-3, is EPEVTQTPSHQVTQMGQEVILRCVPISNHLYFYWYRQILGQKVEFLVSFYNNEISEKSEIFDDQFSVERPDGSNFTLKIRSTKLEDSAMYFCASSRSGGGDTQYFGPGTRLTVL.

The J gene is TRBJ1-3, the V gene TRBV3-1 (or the pseudogene TRBV3-2); 9 nucleotides line up with TRBD1. Germline trimming cut 5 bases from V and 2 bases from J; bases unmatched to any gene: 4. The CDR3 extends over 15 amino acids. Germline V CDR1 and CDR2: LGHDT, YNNKEL (reference sequence). This CDR3 is CASSKQGAPGNTIYF. The CDR3 DNA follows: TGTGCCAGCAGCAAACAGGGGGCTCCTGGAAACACCATATATTTT.

V usage is TRBV4-3 and J usage is TRBJ2-3; D is ambiguous. The CDR3 covers 15 residues. Germline CDR1 and CDR2: LGHNA and YSLEER. The V end lost 1 base, the J end lost 3 bases, and 11 bases lay between the germline ends. CDR3 bases: TGCGCCAGCAGCCAAGGGTTGTCCCATACAGATACGCAGTATTTT. This encodes CASSQGLSHTDTQYF.

The chain couples TRBV7-8 to TRBJ1-1, with unresolved D. The V end was cut by 5 bases, the J end by 1 base, with 11 bases between. The CDR3 contains 14 residues. Germline CDR1 reads SGHVS; CDR2 reads FQNEAQ. In DNA, the CDR3 is TGTGCCAGCAGCCCGCGGTGGGGGAACACTGAAGCTTTCTTT. Translation: CASSPRWGNTEAFF. Supplemented by reference TRBV7-8 and TRBJ1-1, the full variable domain reads GAGVSQSPRYKVAKRGQDVALRCDPISGHVSLFWYQQALGQGPEFLTYFQNEAQLDKSGLPSDRFFAERPEGSVSTLKIQRTQQEDSAVYLCASSPRWGNTEAFFGQGTRLTVV.